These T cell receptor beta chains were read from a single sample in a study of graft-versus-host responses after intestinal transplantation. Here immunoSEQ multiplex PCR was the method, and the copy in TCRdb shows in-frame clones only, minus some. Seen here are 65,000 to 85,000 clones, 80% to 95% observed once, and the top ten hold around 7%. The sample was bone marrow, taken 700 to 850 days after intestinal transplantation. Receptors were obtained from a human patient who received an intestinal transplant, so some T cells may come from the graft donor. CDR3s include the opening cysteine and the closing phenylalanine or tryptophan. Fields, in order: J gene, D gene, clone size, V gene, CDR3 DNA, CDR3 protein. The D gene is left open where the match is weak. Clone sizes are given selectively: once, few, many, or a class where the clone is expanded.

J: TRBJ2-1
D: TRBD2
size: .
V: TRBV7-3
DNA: TGTGCCAGCAGCCCGAGCCAAGCGGGAGGGCCTTCCTACAATGAGCAGTTCTTC
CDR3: CASSPSQAGGPSYNEQFF

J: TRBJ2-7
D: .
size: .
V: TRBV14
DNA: TGTGCCAGCAGCCAAGTTTCTCGGGGGGCTTCGTCCTACGAGCAGTACTTC
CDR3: CASSQVSRGASSYEQYF

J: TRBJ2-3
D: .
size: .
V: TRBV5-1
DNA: TGCGCCAGCAGCTCGGGACAAAGGGCAGATACGCAGTATTTT
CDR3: CASSSGQRADTQYF

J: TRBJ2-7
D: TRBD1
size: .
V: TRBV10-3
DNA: TGTGCCATCAGTGACTGGGACAGGGGGCAAGTCGAGCAGTACTTC
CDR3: CAISDWDRGQVEQYF

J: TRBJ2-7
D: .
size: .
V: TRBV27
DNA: TGTGCCAGCGGGATCCGGGGGGCGTCCTACGAGCAGTACTTC
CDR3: CASGIRGASYEQYF

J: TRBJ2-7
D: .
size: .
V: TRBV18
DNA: TGTGCCAGCTCACCAAAAGCGGTGGGGGGCCTCGAGCAGTACTTC
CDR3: CASSPKAVGGLEQYF

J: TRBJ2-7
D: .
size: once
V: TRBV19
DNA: TGTGCCAGTAGTGCCGGGACACTAAATGGCTACGGGCAGTACTTC
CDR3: CASSAGTLNGYGQYF

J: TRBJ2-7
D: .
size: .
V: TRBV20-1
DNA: TGCAGTGCTAGTCGCAGAGCCGAGCAGTACTTC
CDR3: CSASRRAEQYF

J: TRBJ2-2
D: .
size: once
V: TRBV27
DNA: TGTGCCAGCAGTTGGTTAGCCGCCGGGGAGCTGTTTTTT
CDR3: CASSWLAAGELFF

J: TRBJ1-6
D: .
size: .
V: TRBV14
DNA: TGTGCCAGCAGCCAAGGAAGGGGCACCCACTATTCACCCCTCCACTTT
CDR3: CASSQGRGTHYSPLHF

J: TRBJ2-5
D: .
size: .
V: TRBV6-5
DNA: TGTGCCAGCTTGGACAGGAGGGATGAGGGACCCCAGTACTTC
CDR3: CASLDRRDEGPQYF

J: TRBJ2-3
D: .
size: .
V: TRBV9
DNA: TGTGCCAGCAGCGTAGCTCGAGCAACTAGCACAGATACGCAGTATTTT
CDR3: CASSVARATSTDTQYF

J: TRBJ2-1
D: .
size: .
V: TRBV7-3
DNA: TGTGCCAGCAGCCCCCCGGGGGACAATGAGCAGTTCTTC
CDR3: CASSPPGDNEQFF

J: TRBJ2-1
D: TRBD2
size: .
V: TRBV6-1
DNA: TGTGCCAGCAGTGCACCCGCCGAACCGACTAGCGGTGCCTACAATGAGCAGTTCTTC
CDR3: CASSAPAEPTSGAYNEQFF

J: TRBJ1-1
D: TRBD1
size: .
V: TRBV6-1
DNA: TGTGCCAGCAAGGGGACAGGGGGGACTGAAGCTTTCTTT
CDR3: CASKGTGGTEAFF

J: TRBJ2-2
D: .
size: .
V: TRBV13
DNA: TGTGCCAGCAGCTTCTCGACTAGCAGGGGGAGCGGGGAGCTGTTTTTT
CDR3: CASSFSTSRGSGELFF

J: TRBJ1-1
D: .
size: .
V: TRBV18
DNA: TGTGCCAGCTCACAGGCACAGGGAGCCTTCGGCACTGAAGCTTTCTTT
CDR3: CASSQAQGAFGTEAFF

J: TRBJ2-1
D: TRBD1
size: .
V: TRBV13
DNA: TGTGCCAGCAGCTCCCCGCCCTGGGACAGGGGGTCCTACAATGAGCAGTTCTTC
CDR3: CASSSPPWDRGSYNEQFF

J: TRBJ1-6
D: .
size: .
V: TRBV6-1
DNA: TGTGCCAGCAGTGAAGCGTCGAGACGGATCTATAATTCACCCCTCCACTTT
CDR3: CASSEASRRIYNSPLHF

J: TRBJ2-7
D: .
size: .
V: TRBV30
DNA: TGTGCCTGGAGTAGGGAAAGCTCCTACGAGCAGTACTTC
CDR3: CAWSRESSYEQYF

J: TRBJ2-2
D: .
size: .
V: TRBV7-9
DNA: TGTGCCAGCAGCTTAGGGTCTCGCGGGGAGCTGTTTTTT
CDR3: CASSLGSRGELFF

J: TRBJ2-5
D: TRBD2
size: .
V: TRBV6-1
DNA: TGTGCCAGCAGTGAACTAGCGGGGGGGCAAGAGACCCAGTACTTC
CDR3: CASSELAGGQETQYF

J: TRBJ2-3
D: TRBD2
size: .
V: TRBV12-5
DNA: TGTGCTTCGTTTAGCGGGGACCTTCGGCAGTATTTT
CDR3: CASFSGDLRQYF

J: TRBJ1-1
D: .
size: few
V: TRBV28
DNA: TGTGCCAGCAAGATATTACAGACGAACACTGAAGCTTTCTTT
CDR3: CASKILQTNTEAFF

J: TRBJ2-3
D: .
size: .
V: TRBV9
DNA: TGTGCCAGCAGCTGGGGGACCCCAGATACGCAGTATTTT
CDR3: CASSWGTPDTQYF

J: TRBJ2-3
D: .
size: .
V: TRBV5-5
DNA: TGTGCCAGCAGGCATGCGGTCACAGATACGCAGTATTTT
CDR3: CASRHAVTDTQYF

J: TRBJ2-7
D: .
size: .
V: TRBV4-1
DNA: TGCGCCAGCAGTCTCCTGAGCTCCTACGAGCAGTACTTC
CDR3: CASSLLSSYEQYF

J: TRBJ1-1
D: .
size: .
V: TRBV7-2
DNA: TGTGCCAGCAGCTTTGAAGGGGACACTGAAGCTTTCTTT
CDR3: CASSFEGDTEAFF

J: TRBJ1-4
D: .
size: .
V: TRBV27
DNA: TGTGCCAGCAGTTCCGGGACCGAACTGTTTTTT
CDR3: CASSSGTELFF

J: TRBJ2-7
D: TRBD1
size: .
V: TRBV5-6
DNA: TGTGCCAGCAGCCCCGGGACAGCTCCCCTCGAGCAGTACTTC
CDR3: CASSPGTAPLEQYF

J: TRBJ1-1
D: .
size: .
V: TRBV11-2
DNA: TGTGCCAGCAGCATACGGACGGGTGAAGCTTTCTTT
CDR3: CASSIRTGEAFF

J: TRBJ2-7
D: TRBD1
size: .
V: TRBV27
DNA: TGTGCCAGCAGCGATCAGGGGGCAGGAGAAACCTACGAGCAGTACTTC
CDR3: CASSDQGAGETYEQYF

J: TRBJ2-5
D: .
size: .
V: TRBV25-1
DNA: TGTGCCAGCTCTACCAGGGGTGGGCTGGAGACCCAGTACTTC
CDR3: CASSTRGGLETQYF

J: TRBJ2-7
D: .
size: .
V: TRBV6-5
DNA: TGTGCCAGCAGTTTATACGTGGGGGAGTTGTACGAGCAGTACTTC
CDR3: CASSLYVGELYEQYF

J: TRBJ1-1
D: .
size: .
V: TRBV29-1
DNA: TGCAGCGTCACCGGATGGCAGCCAAGTGAAGCTTTCTTT
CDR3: CSVTGWQPSEAFF

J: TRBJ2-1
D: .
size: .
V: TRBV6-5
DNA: TGTGCCAGCGGTCAAATAGCCGAGCAGTTCTTC
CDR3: CASGQIAEQFF

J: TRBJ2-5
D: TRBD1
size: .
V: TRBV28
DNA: TGTGCCAGCAGTTTCCCCGGACAGGGGAAGGAGACCCAGTACTTC
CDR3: CASSFPGQGKETQYF

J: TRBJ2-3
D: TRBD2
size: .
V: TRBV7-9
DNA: TGTGCCAGCAGCCGGCGACTAGCAGATTTGCCAGATACGCAGTATTTT
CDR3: CASSRRLADLPDTQYF

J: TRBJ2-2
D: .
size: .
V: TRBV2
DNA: TGTGCCAGCAGTGAAAACAGGCAACTTAACACCGGGGAGCTGTTTTTT
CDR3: CASSENRQLNTGELFF

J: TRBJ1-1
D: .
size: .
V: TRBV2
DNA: TGTGCCAGCAGTTGGCAGATGAACACTGAAGCTTTCTTT
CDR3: CASSWQMNTEAFF

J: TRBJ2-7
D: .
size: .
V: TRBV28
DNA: TGTGCCAGCAGGTTGTCGGACAGCAAGTACTACGAGCAGTACTTC
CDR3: CASRLSDSKYYEQYF

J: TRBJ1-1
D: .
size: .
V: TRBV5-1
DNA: TGCGCCAGCAGCTTCAGGGGACACCCTATGAACACTGAAGCTTTCTTT
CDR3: CASSFRGHPMNTEAFF

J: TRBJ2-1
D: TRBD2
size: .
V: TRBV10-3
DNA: TGTGCCATCAGTGACCCAGCGGGAGCATCCAATGAGCAGTTCTTC
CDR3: CAISDPAGASNEQFF

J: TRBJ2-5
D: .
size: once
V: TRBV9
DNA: TGTGCCAGCAGCGTAGGTTCGGGCGGATGGGGCCAAGAGACCCAGTACTTC
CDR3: CASSVGSGGWGQETQYF

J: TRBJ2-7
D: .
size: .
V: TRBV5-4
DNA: TGTGCCAGCAGTTCGACCGCGGACGAGCAGTACTTC
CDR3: CASSSTADEQYF